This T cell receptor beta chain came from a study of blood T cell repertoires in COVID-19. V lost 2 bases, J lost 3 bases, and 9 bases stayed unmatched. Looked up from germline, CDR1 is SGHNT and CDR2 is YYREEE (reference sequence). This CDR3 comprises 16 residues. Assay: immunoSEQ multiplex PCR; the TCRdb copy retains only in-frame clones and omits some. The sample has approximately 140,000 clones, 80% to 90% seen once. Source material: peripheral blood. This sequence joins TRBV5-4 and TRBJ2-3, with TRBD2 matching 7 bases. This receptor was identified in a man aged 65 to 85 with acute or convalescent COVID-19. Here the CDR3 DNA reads TGTGCCAGCAGCTTTGATCCGGGAGGTGTGACAGATACGCAGTATTTT. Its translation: CASSFDPGGVTDTQYF.